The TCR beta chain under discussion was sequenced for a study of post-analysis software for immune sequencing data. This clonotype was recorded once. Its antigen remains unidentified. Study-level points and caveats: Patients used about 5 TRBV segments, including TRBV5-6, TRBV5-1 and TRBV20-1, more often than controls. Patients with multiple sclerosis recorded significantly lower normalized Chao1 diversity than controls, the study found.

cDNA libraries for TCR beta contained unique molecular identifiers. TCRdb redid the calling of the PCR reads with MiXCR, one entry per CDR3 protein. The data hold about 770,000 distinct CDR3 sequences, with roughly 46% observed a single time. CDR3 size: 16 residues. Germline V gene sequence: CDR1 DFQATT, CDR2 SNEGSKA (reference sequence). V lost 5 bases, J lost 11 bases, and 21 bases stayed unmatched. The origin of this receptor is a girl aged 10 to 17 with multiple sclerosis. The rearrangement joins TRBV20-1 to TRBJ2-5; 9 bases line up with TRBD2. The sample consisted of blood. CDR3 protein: CSAPSGSGGPYNEQYF. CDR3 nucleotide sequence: TGCAGTGCTCCTTCAGGTAGCGGGGGACCCTACAATGAGCAGTACTTC.